The clone carrying this T cell receptor (beta chain) was detected ten times or more. The record originates from a study of T-cell reconstitution after alpha-beta-depleted transplantation in children. Using unique molecular identifiers, the investigators prepared the TCRbeta library. TCRdb itself ran the PCR reads through MiXCR, one entry per CDR3 protein. The data hold 190,000 or so distinct CDR3 sequences, with roughly 7.5% observed a single time. The sequenced sample was PBMCs from the stem cell graft donor, obtained from the stem cell graft. This TCR came from a human donor who donated a stem cell graft to a child with Wiskott-Aldrich syndrome.

In nucleotides, the CDR3 is TGTGCCAGCAGCAAAGGACAGCCCAATGAGCAGTTCTTC. It yields the protein CASSKGQPNEQFF. The chain recombines TRBV11-3 with TRBJ2-1, with a weak D call TRBD1 (6 bases). V was cut by 5 bases and J by 6 bases, with 11 bases left in between. Germline V lookup: CDR1 SGHNT, CDR2 YENEEA. This CDR3 has 13 amino acids. Full variable domain (missing parts from reference TRBV11-3 and TRBJ2-1): EAGVVQSPRYKIIEKKQPVAFWCNPISGHNTLYWYLQNLGQGPELLIRYENEEAVDDSQLPKDRFSAERLKGVDSTLKIQPAELGDSAVYLCASSKGQPNEQFFGPGTRLTVL.